The entry below gives a single TCR beta chain sequence along with its context. Sequenced by immunoSEQ multiplex PCR; TCRdb stores in-frame clones only, minus some. The sample yields about 140,000 clones, 85% to 90% seen once. The data stem from a study of cytomegalovirus exposure and HLA in healthy donors. This clonotype was sampled from a woman aged 18-30 years in good health and CMV-seropositive. The source material was PBMCs.

The CDR3 nucleotides read TGTGCCAGCAGTTTTCGTCTTAATTTGGGACAGCCGAACTCTTACGAGCAGTACTTC. The encoded protein is CASSFRLNLGQPNSYEQYF. The V and J genes are TRBV27 and TRBJ2-7; TRBD1 matches 7 bases. The germline gives CDR1 MNHEY, CDR2 SMNVEV (reference sequence). The CDR3 sequence is 19 residues long. Losses at the gene ends were 3 bases for V and 4 bases for J; bases not matched to a gene: 21.